This T cell receptor (beta chain) emerged from a study of T-cell reconstitution after alpha-beta-depleted transplantation in children. This clonotype has just a few counts. Preparation of the TCRbeta library was carried out with unique molecular identifiers. MiXCR, applied by TCRdb to the PCR reads, yields one record per CDR3 protein. The repertoire holds approximately 400,000 distinct CDR3 sequences, about a tenth seen once, with over 4.5% in the top ten. The source material was PBMCs from the stem cell graft donor, sampled from the stem cell graft. The receptor was isolated from a human donor who donated a stem cell graft to a child with acute myeloid leukemia.

As DNA, the CDR3 is TGTGCCAGCAGTCTATTACAGGGGGCTTCCTACGGCTACACCTTC. This translates into CASSLLQGASYGYTF. The gene calls are TRBV6-1 and TRBJ1-2; 9 positions agree with TRBD1. This CDR3 region has 15 residues. Germline CDR1 is MNHNS and CDR2 is SASEGT. After removal of 5 bases from V and 8 bases from J, the junction contained 12 bases not matched to a gene.